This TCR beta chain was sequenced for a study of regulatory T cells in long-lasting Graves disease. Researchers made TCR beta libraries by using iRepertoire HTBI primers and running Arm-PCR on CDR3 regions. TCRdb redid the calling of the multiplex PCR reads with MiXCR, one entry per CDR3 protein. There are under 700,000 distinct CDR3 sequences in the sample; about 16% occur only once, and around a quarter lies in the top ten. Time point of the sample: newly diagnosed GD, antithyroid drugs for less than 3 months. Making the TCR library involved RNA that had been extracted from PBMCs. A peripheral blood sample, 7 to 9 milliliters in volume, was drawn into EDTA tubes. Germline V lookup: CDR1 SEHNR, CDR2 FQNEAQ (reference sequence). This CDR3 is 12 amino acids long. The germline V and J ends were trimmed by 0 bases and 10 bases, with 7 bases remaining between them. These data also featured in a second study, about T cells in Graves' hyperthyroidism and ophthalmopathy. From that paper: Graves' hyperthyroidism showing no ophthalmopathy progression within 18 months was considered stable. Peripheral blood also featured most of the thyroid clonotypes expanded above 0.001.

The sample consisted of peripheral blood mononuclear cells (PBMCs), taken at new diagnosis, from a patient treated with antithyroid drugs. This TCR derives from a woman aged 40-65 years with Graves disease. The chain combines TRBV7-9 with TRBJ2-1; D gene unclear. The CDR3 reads CASSLAPAEQFF. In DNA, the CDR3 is TGTGCCAGCAGCTTAGCCCCGGCGGAGCAGTTCTTC.